This TCR beta chain was identified in a study of OX40 agonist ivuxolimab in advanced cancers. Findings and caveats of the study: Relative to CD4+ cells, CD8+ T cells on average had more expanded clones.

On this clone itself: Its antigen remains unknown.

CDR1 is MGHRA, CDR2 YSYEKL, per germline. V was cut by 6 bases and J by 12 bases, with 18 bases left in between. This CDR3 contains 13 residues. Only in-frame clones appear in the TCRdb table, and some are missing; sequencing was by immunoSEQ multiplex PCR. The data hold around 38,000 clones, with around 92% observed a single time. The source was CD4+ or CD8+ T cells sorted from blood, collected in a trial of the OX40 agonist ivuxolimab. This receptor was identified in an adult with an advanced solid tumor such as melanoma, head and neck, liver or kidney cancer. V usage is TRBV4-1 and J usage is TRBJ2-1, with a possible D match to TRBD1 (5 bases). The CDR3 DNA reads TGCGCCAGCAGTCCCGGACAATTCCATTGGCAGTTCTTC. This encodes CASSPGQFHWQFF.